This T cell receptor beta chain derives from a study of T cells in Graves' hyperthyroidism and ophthalmopathy (dated by TCRdb to about 2019). About the full investigation: Peripheral blood samples were taken at initial diagnosis, before any treatment was given. An independent validation cohort of around 19 hyperthyroidism patients and 17 patients who later progressed to ophthalmopathy tested prospective prediction of ophthalmopathy. The 95 to 100 discovery patients were randomly split 7:3 into training and test sets. The study also compared thyroid tissue and blood T-cell repertoires from about six Graves' hyperthyroidism patients. After blood sampling, hyperthyroidism patients were treated with methimazole at a starting dose of 30 mg daily, and ophthalmopathy patients were treated with high-dose intravenous methylprednisolone. A discovery cohort of about 96 patients, approximately 45 with Graves' ophthalmopathy and 57 with stable Graves' hyperthyroidism, was used to find distinguishing TCR V-J signatures. The paper reports TCR Vbeta CDR3 sequencing of some 140 peripheral blood samples: 40 to 45 ophthalmopathy, approximately 74 hyperthyroidism and around 17 progressor patients.

This clonotype was detected ten times or more. The antigen it binds to is not known. Per-nucleotide qualities are absent, and no much larger clonotype sits a single base away. Broader findings and caveats from the paper: Blood samples also contained most of the expanded thyroid clonotypes (frequency above 0.001), which suggests that blood repertoires may reflect thyroid immune responses. No statistical method was used to fix the sample size in advance, and group allocation was not hidden from the investigators. During validation, the model predicted progression to ophthalmopathy a median of about 5.9 months ahead of onset, with around 65% sensitivity and around 73% specificity. In cross-validation, a model built on a 13 V-J signature told ophthalmopathy apart from stable hyperthyroidism with roughly 87% sensitivity and around 81% specificity, and in testing the same model reached 80%/75%.

TCR beta CDR3 regions were amplified from RNA transcripts. The TCR CDR3 was subjected to a first round of RT-PCR using the HTBI primer set and the Qiagen OneStep RT-PCR kit. A second multiplex PCR round built the libraries, followed by size selection and purification. Libraries were sequenced paired-end with 100 bp reads on an Illumina HiSeq2000. Processing in the source paper ran as follows. SOAPnuke was used to process the raw data, with reads discarded if the reads contained adapters or uncalled bases, had a mean Phred below 15, or lacked an exact constant-primer or identifier match. COPE v1.2.5 was used to merge high-quality paired reads, and clonotypes were defined as unique nucleotide sequences. Clonotypes were aligned to IMGT TRBV, TRBD and TRBJ reference segments using MiTCR v1.1. The analysis was restricted to V-J combinations with a frequency above 0.0001, which together covered 99% to 99.2% of the repertoires. A TCS score was defined as the ratio between F50 (clonal expansion) and ExV (chaos), using BLOSUM62-based TCRdist between CDR3 peptides within each V-J. Welch's t-statistics and random forest reduced fewer than 550 V-J features to 10 to 15, which were used in a naive Bayes classifier (R e1071). Starting from the raw public reads, TCRdb applied fastp trimming at Q25, assembled clones with MiXCR and retained in-frame beta chains. Each entry is one CDR3 protein sequence, shown with its most common DNA and genes. These V and J calls are TCRdb output, not the study's own analysis. The sample contains about 600,000 distinct CDR3 sequences, more than 12% of them found a single time. The ten largest clones capture 12% of the sample.

Counted from cysteine to phenylalanine, this CDR3 has 19 amino acids. CDR3 DNA is the only sequence kept; it has 57 bases, read in frame from the first base. Compared with germline, V lacks 6 bases and J lacks 6 bases; bases without a gene match: 21. In the ophthalmopathy patients, disease was moderately to severely active, with a Clinical Activity Score of 3 or more, a NOSPECS grade of 4 or more, and a duration of less than 3 months. The study excluded patients with uncontrolled infections, other autoimmune diseases, pregnancy or lactation. Diagnoses relied on clinical symptoms, serum thyroxine and TRAb, thyroid ultrasound and orbital computed tomography. PBMCs were separated from about 10 ml of fresh peripheral blood using Ficoll-Paque density gradient centrifugation. Total RNA was extracted using Trizol reagent, and RNA quality was assessed on an Agilent 2100 Bioanalyzer.

The sequence is built from TRBV12-3 or TRBV12-4 and TRBJ2-1; 9 central bases correspond to TRBD2. Sequenced material: blood. The TCR was taken from a woman between 45 and 60 years old with Graves' ophthalmopathy. The sequenced DNA: TGTGCCAGCAGCCCCCTCGGACTAGCGAAAAATCCAGTCCTCAATGAGCAGTTCTTC. Translation gives CASSPLGLAKNPVLNEQFF.